This TCR beta chain was found in a study of T cell responses to AZD1222 COVID-19 vaccine. Produced via immunoSEQ multiplex PCR; TCRdb's table is partial and in-frame only. The sample has some 60,000 clones; 80% to 90% are singletons. The CDR3 contains 14 residues. V lost 6 bases to trimming and J lost 7 bases, with 19 bases between them. The V gene's germline CDR1 is MDHEN and CDR2 SYDVKM. The V gene is TRBV28, the J gene TRBJ2-7; D may be TRBD1 (5 bases). The sample consisted of peripheral blood, taken on day 0 of AZD1222 vaccination. The TCR sequence derives from an adult in good health. The CDR3 DNA reads TGTGCCAGCAGCTTTCCGAAGGGGAAAAGTGAGCAGTACTTC. Its protein is CASSFPKGKSEQYF.